This record looks at one T cell receptor (beta chain) sequence and its context. The TCRbeta library was prepared with unique molecular identifiers. TCRdb reprocessed the PCR reads with MiXCR, giving one entry per CDR3 protein. Among about 580,000 distinct CDR3 sequences, 20% to 30% were seen once, and the ten largest hold under 45%. The data were obtained in a study of T-cell reconstitution after alpha-beta-depleted transplantation in children. This clonotype originated in a boy in the first two years of life with Wiskott-Aldrich syndrome, due to receive a stem cell transplant. The sample in question was PBMCs, obtained before TCRalphabeta/CD19-depleted stem cell transplant.

CDR3 amino acids: CSARISARGNTEAFF. The CDR3 coding sequence is TGCAGTGCTAGAATCTCGGCGCGGGGAAACACTGAAGCTTTCTTT. This chain joins TRBV20-1 and TRBJ1-1; D not certain. CDR1 and CDR2 from the germline V gene are DFQATT and SNEGSKA (reference sequence). This CDR3 is built from 15 residues. The V and J ends lost 2 bases and 2 bases respectively, with 15 bases between them.